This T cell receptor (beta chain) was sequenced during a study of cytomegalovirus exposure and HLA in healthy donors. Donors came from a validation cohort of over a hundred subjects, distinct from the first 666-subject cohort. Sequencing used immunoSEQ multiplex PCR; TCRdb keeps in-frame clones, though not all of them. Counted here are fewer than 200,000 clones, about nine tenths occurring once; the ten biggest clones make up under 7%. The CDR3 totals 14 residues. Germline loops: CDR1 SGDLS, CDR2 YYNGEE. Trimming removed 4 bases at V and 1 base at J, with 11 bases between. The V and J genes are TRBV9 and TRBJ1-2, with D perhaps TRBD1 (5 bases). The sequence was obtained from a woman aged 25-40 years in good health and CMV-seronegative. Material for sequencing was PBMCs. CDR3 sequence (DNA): TGTGCCAGCAGCCTAGACAGTGATAACTATGGCTACACCTTC. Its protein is CASSLDSDNYGYTF.